This entry describes one TCR beta chain. Its antigen remains unknown. In germline, CDR1 is MDHEN, CDR2 SYDVKM. Deletions cut 8 bases from V and 6 bases from J, with 11 bases between. The length of the CDR3 is 13 residues. This sample is part of a study of cytomegalovirus exposure and HLA in healthy donors. The PCR had 60 Vbeta and 13 Jbeta primers. Clones were sequenced by immunoSEQ multiplex PCR, and TCRdb holds only the in-frame ones, with some missing. The table lists some 130,000 clones. Study outcomes and limitations: Excluded: some indistinguishable V segments such as TRBV6-2 and TRBV6-3.

This TCR came from a young man in good health and CMV-seronegative. The chain recombines TRBV28 with TRBJ1-6; TRBD1 might be the D (6 bases). The specimen was PBMCs. CDR3 nucleotide sequence: TGTGCCAGCGTGACAGGTTCTAATTCACCCCTCCACTTT. Its translation is CASVTGSNSPLHF.